Listed here are 17 T cell receptor beta chains from one sample, sequenced in a study of T cell repertoires in cytomegalovirus infection. TCRdb reanalysed the reads using MiXCR and keeps one entry per CDR3 protein. The data show under 800,000 distinct CDR3 sequences, 20% to 25% seen once. The specimen sequenced was CD8+ T cells from PBMCs. These receptors were collected from a human donor in good health (CMV status not recorded). Some clones in this sample may be carry-over from other donors' samples.

This clonotype was recorded a few times. The J gene is TRBJ1-6, the V gene TRBV9; no definite D call. CDR1 SGDLS and CDR2 YYNGEE come from the germline V gene. V lost 0 bases to trimming and J lost 9 bases, with 10 bases between them. This CDR3 comprises 14 residues. The CDR3, as DNA: TGTGCCAGCAGCGTAGGAGGAATCGGTTCACCCCTCCACTTT. Protein sequence: CASSVGGIGSPLHF.

In this sample, this clonotype turned up many times. The rearrangement uses TRBV29-1 and TRBJ2-2; D is uncertain. Trimming removed 7 bases at V and 7 bases at J, with 13 bases between. The germline V gene has CDR1 SQVTM and CDR2 ANQGSEA. This CDR3 is built from 12 residues. For the CDR3, the DNA is TGCAGCGCGTTCCGGTTGGACGGGGAGCTGTTTTTT. Protein sequence: CSAFRLDGELFF.

The rearrangement joins TRBV6-1 to TRBJ2-1; 9 nucleotides align to TRBD2. The ends lost 8 bases at V and 4 bases at J; junction bases unmatched: 3. This CDR3 region has 13 residues. The germline CDR1 and CDR2 sequences are MNHNS and SASEGT. The CDR3 loop is CASLTSGYNEQFF. In nucleotides, the CDR3 is TGTGCCAGCTTGACTAGCGGATACAATGAGCAGTTCTTC.

The sample holds a few counts of this clonotype. This chain uses TRBV5-6 with TRBJ1-1, with unresolved D. CDR1 and CDR2 from the germline V gene are SGHDT and YYEEEE. The CDR3 is 14 amino acids. V lost 0 bases and J 11 bases, leaving 17 bases between the germline ends. The CDR3 nucleotides read TGTGCCAGCAGCTTGGGGAACCTCGTGATCCAGGCTTTCTTT. Protein product: CASSLGNLVIQAFF.

This clonotype was detected a few times. This rearrangement joins TRBV12-3 or TRBV12-4 to TRBJ2-7; the match to TRBD1 covers 9 bases. The CDR3 totals 14 residues. After removal of 6 bases from V and 3 bases from J, the junction contained 6 bases not matched to a gene. This CDR3 reads CASSAQGAFYEQYF. The CDR3 DNA sequence: TGTGCCAGCAGCGCACAGGGGGCTTTCTACGAGCAGTACTTC.

This chain uses TRBV7-9 with TRBJ2-7; 9 bases agree with TRBD1. The CDR3 sequence is 15 residues long. Per germline, CDR1 SEHNR and CDR2 FQNEAQ (reference sequence). J lost 1 base, V lost 5 bases, and 6 bases had no gene match. CDR3 protein: CASSGTGGRSYEQYF. The DNA for the CDR3 is TGTGCCAGCAGCGGCACAGGGGGCAGGTCCTACGAGCAGTACTTC.

This clonotype has a single count. This may arise from a read error, as a much more abundant clone is one base away. This sequence joins TRBV29-1 and TRBJ2-3; TRBD1 might be the D (6 bases). This CDR3 is 15 amino acids long. Germline V gene data show CDR1 as SQVTM and CDR2 as ANQGSEA. In DNA, the CDR3 is TGCAGCGTTAAAGATACAGGGTTGAGCACAGATACGCAGTATTTT. As protein: CSVKDTGLSTDTQYF.

This chain joins TRBV7-9 and TRBJ2-7; tentatively, D is TRBD1 or TRBD2 (6 bases each). Germline V CDR1 and CDR2: SEHNR, FQNEAQ (reference sequence). V was cut by 5 bases and J by 6 bases, with 11 bases left in between. The CDR3 consists of 12 residues. CDR3 loop: CASSRGGREQYV. Written as DNA, the CDR3 is TGTGCCAGCAGCCGAGGGGGGCGCGAGCAGTACGTC.

This clonotype occurred a few times. The gene calls are TRBV7-9 and TRBJ1-4; D gene unclear. The ends were cut back, 1 base at V and 0 bases at J, with 9 bases in the middle. The CDR3 extends over 16 amino acids. Germline CDR1 is SEHNR and CDR2 is FQNEAQ (reference sequence). DNA for the CDR3: TGTGCCAGCAGCTTAGACAAAGTTGCAACTAATGAAAAACTGTTTTTT. It yields the protein CASSLDKVATNEKLFF.

The V and J genes are TRBV3-1 and TRBJ2-2; 13 bases are a match to TRBD2. Germline V gene sequence: CDR1 LGHDT, CDR2 YNNKEL (reference sequence). The CDR3 loop spans 19 amino acids. Losses at the gene ends were 4 bases for V and 1 base for J; bases not matched to a gene: 9. The DNA of the CDR3 is TGTGCCAGCAGCCCTCGACTAGCGGGGGGCCTAAGGAACACCGGGGAGCTGTTTTTT. It is translated as CASSPRLAGGLRNTGELFF.

This clonotype was seen more than once but under ten times. This chain links TRBV24-1 with TRBJ2-1, with no clear D. The germline V and J ends were trimmed by 5 bases and 10 bases, with 14 bases remaining between them. The CDR3 spans 13 residues. Germline CDR1 and CDR2: KGHDR and SFDVKD. CDR3 region: CATSAAGRREQFF. The DNA for the CDR3 is TGTGCCACCAGTGCTGCAGGCCGGCGCGAGCAGTTCTTC.

This clonotype was seen just once. The rearrangement joins TRBV5-6 to TRBJ2-5; 7 bases line up with TRBD1. CDR3 size: 14 residues. Germline CDR1 SGHDT, CDR2 YYEEEE. The V segment lost 4 bases and the J segment 9 bases; nucleotides outside the gene matches: 12. The CDR3: CASSLGTAFESQYF. Written as DNA, the CDR3 is TGTGCCAGCAGCCTCGGGACAGCGTTCGAGTCCCAGTACTTC.

V is TRBV6-5 and J is TRBJ1-1; TRBD1 matches at 9 bases. This CDR3 is 14 amino acids long. V shed 2 bases, J shed 6 bases, and the junction held 4 bases outside the gene matches. In germline, CDR1 is MNHEY, CDR2 SVGAGI. The DNA for the CDR3 is TGTGCCAGCAGTTACGGGACAGGGTACGCTGAAGCTTTCTTT. This codes for CASSYGTGYAEAFF.

The chain employs TRBV20-1 and TRBJ1-1; D is uncertain. The germline gives CDR1 DFQATT, CDR2 SNEGSKA (reference sequence). V was trimmed by 3 bases and J by 1 base, leaving 21 bases between them. The length of the CDR3 is 17 residues. In DNA, the CDR3 is TGCAGTGCTAGTAATATCCCATGGGAGGGCTCGAACACTGAAGCTTTCTTT. This codes for CSASNIPWEGSNTEAFF.

This clonotype was picked up many times. The chain joins TRBV6-5 to TRBJ1-2; possible D gene TRBD1, 5 bases. The V gene lost 4 bases and the J gene lost 8 bases, with 17 bases spanning the gap. This CDR3 has 14 residues. The germline CDR1 and CDR2 sequences are MNHEY and SVGAGI. CDR3 bases: TGTGCCAGCAGTTTAGGGGACCTTCCGGGGGGCTACACCTTC. Its translation: CASSLGDLPGGYTF.

Only a few counts were recorded for this clonotype. The chain uses TRBV7-2 and TRBJ2-3; D is unclear. The germline V gene has CDR1 SGHTA and CDR2 FQGNSA. Trimming took 5 bases from V and 1 from J, leaving 13 bases between them. This CDR3 contains 15 residues. The CDR3 protein is CASSIGGGRTDTQYF. The CDR3 DNA reads as TGTGCCAGCAGCATCGGTGGCGGACGCACAGATACGCAGTATTTT.

This clonotype has ten or more counts. The chain uses TRBV7-2 and TRBJ1-1, with 11 bases identical to TRBD1. CDR1 is SGHTA, CDR2 FQGNSA, per germline. After removal of 5 bases from V and 7 bases from J, the junction contained 6 bases not matched to a gene. This CDR3 spans 14 amino acids. The CDR3 sequence is CASSLGTGGDEAFF. The CDR3 DNA follows: TGTGCCAGCAGCCTCGGGACAGGGGGGGATGAAGCTTTCTTT. Filled out from reference TRBV7-2 and TRBJ1-1, the complete variable domain reads GAGVSQSPSNKVTEKGKDVELRCDPISGHTALYWYRQSLGQGLEFLIYFQGNSAPDKSGLPSDRFSAERTGGSVSTLTIQRTQQEDSAVYLCASSLGTGGDEAFFGQGTRLTVV.